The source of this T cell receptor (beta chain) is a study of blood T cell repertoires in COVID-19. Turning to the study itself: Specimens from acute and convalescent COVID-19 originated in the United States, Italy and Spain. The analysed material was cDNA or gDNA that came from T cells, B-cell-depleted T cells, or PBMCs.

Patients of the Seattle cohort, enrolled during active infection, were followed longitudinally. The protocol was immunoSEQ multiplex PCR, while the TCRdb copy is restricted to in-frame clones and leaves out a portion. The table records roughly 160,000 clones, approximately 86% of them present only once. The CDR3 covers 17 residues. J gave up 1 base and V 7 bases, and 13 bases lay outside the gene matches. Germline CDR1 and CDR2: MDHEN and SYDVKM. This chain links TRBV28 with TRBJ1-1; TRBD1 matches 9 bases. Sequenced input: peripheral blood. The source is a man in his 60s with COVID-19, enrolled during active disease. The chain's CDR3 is CASTPPGTGWGNTEAFF. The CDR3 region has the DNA TGTGCCAGCACCCCCCCCGGGACAGGGTGGGGGAACACTGAAGCTTTCTTT.